This T cell receptor (beta chain) was profiled in a study of blood T cell repertoires in COVID-19. As for the study in general: In each case, the material was cDNA or gDNA derived from T cells, B-cell-depleted T cells, or PBMCs.

Under the authors' procedure: Reference gene primer amplification gave nucleated cell count estimates. Libraries were prepared by immunoSEQ multiplex PCR; TCRdb keeps only in-frame clonotypes and omits some of them. V and J calls and clone size are given by that table; D and trimming were obtained from the DNA. The profile shows about 220,000 clones, approximately 88% of them singletons. The sequenced sample consisted of PBMCs or T cells enriched from blood (not recorded which). The sequence came from a woman in her thirties or forties with acute COVID-19.

The CDR3 sequence is CASSQDFRWNYGYTF. The CDR3 DNA follows: TGTGCCAGCAGCCAAGATTTTAGATGGAACTATGGCTACACCTTC. The V gene is TRBV3-1 (or the pseudogene TRBV3-2), the J gene TRBJ1-2; the D is unclear. CDR3 length equals 15 residues. The germline V gene encodes CDR1 LGHDT and CDR2 YNNKEL (reference sequence). The germline V and J ends were trimmed by 0 bases and 2 bases, with 10 bases remaining between them.